The 3 T cell receptor beta chains given below trace back to one sample, sequenced in a study of cytomegalovirus exposure and HLA in healthy donors (dated by TCRdb to about 2017). The library was generated by the immunoSEQ multiplex PCR assay. The multiplex PCR relied on a mix of 60 forward primers for TCR Vbeta segments and 13 reverse primers for TCR Jbeta segments. Imported from immuneACCESS, the table was reduced by TCRdb to in-frame sequences with V and J called. These copies leave out some clones; in studies compared against another copy, an unresolved V gene accounts for under half, and the cause of the remainder is not known. This sample comprises roughly 89,000 clones, around three fifths of them detected only once. About 22% of the sample rests with the top ten. Material: PBMCs. All receptors come from a woman in her forties or fifties in good health and CMV-seropositive.

This rearrangement joins TRBV4-3 to TRBJ1-2; 7 nucleotides line up with TRBD1. Germline values: CDR1 LGHNA, CDR2 YSLEER. This CDR3 comprises 15 residues. The V gene end was trimmed by 2 bases and the J gene end by 0 bases; junction bases not matched to a gene: 3. CDR3 nucleotide sequence: TGCGCCAGCAGCCAATGGGGACAGACTAACTATGGCTACACCTTC. Residues: CASSQWGQTNYGYTF.

The J gene is TRBJ2-1, the V gene TRBV25-1; D is ambiguous. V was pared by 0 bases and J by 4 bases, with 13 bases between. Per the germline V gene, CDR1 is MGHDK and CDR2 is SYGVNS. The CDR3 extends over 16 amino acids. DNA for the CDR3: TGTGCCAGCAGTGAATACGGCCTTACAGATTACAATGAGCAGTTCTTC. It is translated as CASSEYGLTDYNEQFF.

The rearrangement uses TRBV2 and TRBJ1-2; 10 bases fit TRBD1. CDR3 size: 14 residues. Trimming at V came to 6 bases and at J to 4 bases, leaving 5 bases not matched to a gene. From germline, CDR1 is SNHLY and CDR2 FYNNEI. CDR3 in DNA: TGTGCCAGCAGGGAAAGGACAGGGGGCTATGGCTACACCTTC. Protein: CASRERTGGYGYTF.